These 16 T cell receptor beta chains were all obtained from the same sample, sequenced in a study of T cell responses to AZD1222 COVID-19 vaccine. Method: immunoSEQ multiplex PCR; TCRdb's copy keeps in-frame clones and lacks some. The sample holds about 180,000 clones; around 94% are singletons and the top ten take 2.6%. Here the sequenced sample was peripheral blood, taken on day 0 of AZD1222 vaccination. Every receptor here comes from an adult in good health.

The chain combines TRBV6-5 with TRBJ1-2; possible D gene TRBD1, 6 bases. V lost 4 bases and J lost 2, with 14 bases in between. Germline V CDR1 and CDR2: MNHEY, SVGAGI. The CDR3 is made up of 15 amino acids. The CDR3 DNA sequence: TGTGCCAGCAGTTTACGCCGGACAGTCAACTATGGCTACACCTTC. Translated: CASSLRRTVNYGYTF.

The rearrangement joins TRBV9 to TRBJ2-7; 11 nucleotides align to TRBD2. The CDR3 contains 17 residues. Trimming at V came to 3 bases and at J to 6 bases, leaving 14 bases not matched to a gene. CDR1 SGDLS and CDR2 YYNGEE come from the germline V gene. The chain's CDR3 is CASSATPLAGVGFEQYF. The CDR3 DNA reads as TGTGCCAGCAGCGCTACTCCACTAGCGGGAGTGGGGTTCGAGCAGTACTTC.

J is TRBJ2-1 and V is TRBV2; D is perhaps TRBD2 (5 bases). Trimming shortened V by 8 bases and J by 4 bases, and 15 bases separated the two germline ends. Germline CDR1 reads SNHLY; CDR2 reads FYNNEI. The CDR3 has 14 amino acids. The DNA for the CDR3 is TGTGCCAGCGGTGGGGAGAGGGTATACAATGAGCAGTTCTTC. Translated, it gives CASGGERVYNEQFF.

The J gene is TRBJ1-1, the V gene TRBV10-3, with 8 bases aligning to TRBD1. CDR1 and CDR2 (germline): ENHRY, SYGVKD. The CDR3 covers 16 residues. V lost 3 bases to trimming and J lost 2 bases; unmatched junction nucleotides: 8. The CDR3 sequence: CAISDLLGQANTEAFF. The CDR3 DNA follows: TGTGCCATCAGTGACCTACTGGGACAGGCCAACACTGAAGCTTTCTTT.

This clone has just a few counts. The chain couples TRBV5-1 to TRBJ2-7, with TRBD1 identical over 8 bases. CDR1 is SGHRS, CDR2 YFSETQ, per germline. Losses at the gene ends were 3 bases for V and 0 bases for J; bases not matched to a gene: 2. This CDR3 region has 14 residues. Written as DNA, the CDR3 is TGCGCCAGCAGCTCGACAGGGGACTCCTACGAGCAGTACTTC. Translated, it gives CASSSTGDSYEQYF.

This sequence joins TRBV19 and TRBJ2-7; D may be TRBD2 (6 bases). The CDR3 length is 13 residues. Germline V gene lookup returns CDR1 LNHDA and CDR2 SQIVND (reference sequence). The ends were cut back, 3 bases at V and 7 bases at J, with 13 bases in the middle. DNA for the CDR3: TGTGCCAGTAGTATCCCTCTAGCGAGTGAGCAGTACTTC. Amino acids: CASSIPLASEQYF. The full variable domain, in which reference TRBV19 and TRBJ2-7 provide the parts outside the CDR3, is DGGITQSPKYLFRKEGQNVTLSCEQNLNHDAMYWYRQDPGQGLRLIYYSQIVNDFQKGDIAEGYSVSREKKESFPLTVTSAQKNPTAFYLCASSIPLASEQYFGPGTRLTVT.

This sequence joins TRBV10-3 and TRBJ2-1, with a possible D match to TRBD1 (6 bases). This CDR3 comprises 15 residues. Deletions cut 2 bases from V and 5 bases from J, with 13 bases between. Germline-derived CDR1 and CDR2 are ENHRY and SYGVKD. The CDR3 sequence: CAISEEGELHNEQFF. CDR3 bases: TGTGCCATCAGTGAGGAGGGGGAGCTCCACAATGAGCAGTTCTTC.

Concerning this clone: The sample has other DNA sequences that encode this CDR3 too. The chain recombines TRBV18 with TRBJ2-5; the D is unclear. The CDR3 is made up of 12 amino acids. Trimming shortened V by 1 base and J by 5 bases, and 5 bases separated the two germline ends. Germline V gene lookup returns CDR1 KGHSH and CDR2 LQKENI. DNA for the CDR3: TGTGCCAGCTCACCACGAGGCGAGACCCAGTACTTC. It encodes CASSPRGETQYF.

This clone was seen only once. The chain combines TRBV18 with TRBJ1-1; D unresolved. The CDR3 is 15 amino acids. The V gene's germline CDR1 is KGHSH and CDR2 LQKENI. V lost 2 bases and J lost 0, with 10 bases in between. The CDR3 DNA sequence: TGTGCCAGCTCACCAGTAGCTCTTATGAACACTGAAGCTTTCTTT. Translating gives CASSPVALMNTEAFF. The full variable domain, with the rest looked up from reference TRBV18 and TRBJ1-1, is NAGVMQNPRHLVRRRGQEARLRCSPMKGHSHVYWYRQLPEEGLKFMVYLQKENIIDESGMPKERFSAEFPKEGPSILRIQQVVRGDSAAYFCASSPVALMNTEAFFGQGTRLTVV.

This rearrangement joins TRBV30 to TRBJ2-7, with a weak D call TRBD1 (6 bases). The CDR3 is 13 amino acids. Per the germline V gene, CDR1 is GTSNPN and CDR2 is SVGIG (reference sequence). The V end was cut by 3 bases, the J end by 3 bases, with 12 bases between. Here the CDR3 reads CAWSASRGYEQYF. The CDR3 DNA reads TGTGCCTGGAGCGCGTCCAGGGGCTACGAGCAGTACTTC. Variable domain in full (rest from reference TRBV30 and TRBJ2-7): SQTIHQWPATLVQPVGSPLSLECTVEGTSNPNLYWYRQAAGRGLQLLFYSVGIGQISSEVPQNLSASRPQDRQFILSSKKLLLSDSGFYLCAWSASRGYEQYFGPGTRLTVT.

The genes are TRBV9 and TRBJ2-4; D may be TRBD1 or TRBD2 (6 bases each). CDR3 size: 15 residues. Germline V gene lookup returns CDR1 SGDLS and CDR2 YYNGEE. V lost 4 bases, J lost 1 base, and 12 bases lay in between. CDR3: CASSRQGGAKNIQYF. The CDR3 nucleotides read TGTGCCAGCAGCAGACAAGGGGGGGCCAAAAACATTCAGTACTTC.

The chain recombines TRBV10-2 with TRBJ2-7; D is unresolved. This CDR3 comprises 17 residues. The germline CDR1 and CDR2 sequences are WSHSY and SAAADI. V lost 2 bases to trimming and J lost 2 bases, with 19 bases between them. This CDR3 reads CASSEPILRVTTYEQYF. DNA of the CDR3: TGCGCCAGCAGTGAGCCGATCCTCCGGGTTACAACCTACGAGCAGTACTTC.

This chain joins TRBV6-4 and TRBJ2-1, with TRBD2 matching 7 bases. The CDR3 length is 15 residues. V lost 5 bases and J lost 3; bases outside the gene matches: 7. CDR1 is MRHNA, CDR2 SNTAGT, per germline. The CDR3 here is CASSPSWGGYNEQFF. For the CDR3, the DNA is TGTGCCAGCAGTCCTAGCTGGGGGGGCTACAATGAGCAGTTCTTC.

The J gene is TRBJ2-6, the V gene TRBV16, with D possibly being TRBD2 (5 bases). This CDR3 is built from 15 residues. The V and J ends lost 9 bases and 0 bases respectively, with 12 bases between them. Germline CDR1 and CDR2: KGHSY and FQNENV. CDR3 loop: CARKGGYSGANVLTF. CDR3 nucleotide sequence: TGTGCCAGAAAAGGCGGGTACTCTGGGGCCAACGTCCTGACTTTC.

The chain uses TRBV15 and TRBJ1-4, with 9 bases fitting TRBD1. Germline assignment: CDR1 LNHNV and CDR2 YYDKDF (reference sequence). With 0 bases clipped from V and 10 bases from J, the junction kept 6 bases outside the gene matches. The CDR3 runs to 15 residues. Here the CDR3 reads CATSRDRTGVGKLFF. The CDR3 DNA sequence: TGTGCCACCAGCAGAGACAGGACAGGGGTCGGAAAACTGTTTTTT.

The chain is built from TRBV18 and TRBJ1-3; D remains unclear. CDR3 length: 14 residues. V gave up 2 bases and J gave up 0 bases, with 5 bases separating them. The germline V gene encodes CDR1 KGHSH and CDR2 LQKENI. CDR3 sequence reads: CASSPERSGNTIYF. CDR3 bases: TGTGCCAGCTCACCAGAACGCTCTGGAAACACCATATATTTT.